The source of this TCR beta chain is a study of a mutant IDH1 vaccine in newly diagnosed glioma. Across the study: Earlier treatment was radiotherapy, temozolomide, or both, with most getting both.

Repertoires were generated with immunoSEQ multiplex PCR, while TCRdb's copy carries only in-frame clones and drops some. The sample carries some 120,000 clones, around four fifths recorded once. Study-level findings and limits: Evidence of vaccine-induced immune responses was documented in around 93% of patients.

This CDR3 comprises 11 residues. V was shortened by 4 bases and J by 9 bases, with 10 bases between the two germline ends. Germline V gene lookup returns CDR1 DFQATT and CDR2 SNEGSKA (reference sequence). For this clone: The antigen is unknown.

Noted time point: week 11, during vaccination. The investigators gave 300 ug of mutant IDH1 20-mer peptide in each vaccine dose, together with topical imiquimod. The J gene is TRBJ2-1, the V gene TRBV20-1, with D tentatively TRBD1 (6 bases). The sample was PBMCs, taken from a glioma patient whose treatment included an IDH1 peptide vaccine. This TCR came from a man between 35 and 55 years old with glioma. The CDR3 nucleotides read TGCAGTGCTACAGGGGCGGGTGAGCAGTTCTTC. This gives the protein CSATGAGEQFF.